This T cell receptor beta chain was sequenced during a study of Ad26.COV2.S vaccination and SARS-CoV-2 variants. Some clones are missing from TCRdb's copy, which holds only in-frame ones; the method was immunoSEQ multiplex PCR. The table shows around 320,000 clones, with around 84% occurring only once. This sample's treatment: 15 to 20 received Ad26.COV2.S at low or high dose, single or two shots; roughly five received placebo; per-sample allocation not given. Sampling was done on day 63 after the first vaccine or placebo injection. This clone occurred many times. Its antigen is not identified. Broader study findings: Vaccinated and placebo-treated recipients had similar non-spike TCR breadth.

The germline CDR1 and CDR2 sequences are GTSNPN and SVGIG (reference sequence). The CDR3 contains 14 residues. Losses at the gene ends were 3 bases for V and 0 bases for J; bases not matched to a gene: 2. Sequencing used peripheral blood, obtained in a trial of Ad26.COV2.S vaccine versus placebo. The rearrangement joins TRBV30 to TRBJ1-2; 9 bases align to TRBD1. The clonotype comes from a person aged 18 to 59 who received the Ad26.COV2.S COVID-19 vaccine or a placebo. CDR3 bases: TGTGCCTGGAGGGGGACAGGGTCTAACTATGGCTACACCTTC. It encodes CAWRGTGSNYGYTF.